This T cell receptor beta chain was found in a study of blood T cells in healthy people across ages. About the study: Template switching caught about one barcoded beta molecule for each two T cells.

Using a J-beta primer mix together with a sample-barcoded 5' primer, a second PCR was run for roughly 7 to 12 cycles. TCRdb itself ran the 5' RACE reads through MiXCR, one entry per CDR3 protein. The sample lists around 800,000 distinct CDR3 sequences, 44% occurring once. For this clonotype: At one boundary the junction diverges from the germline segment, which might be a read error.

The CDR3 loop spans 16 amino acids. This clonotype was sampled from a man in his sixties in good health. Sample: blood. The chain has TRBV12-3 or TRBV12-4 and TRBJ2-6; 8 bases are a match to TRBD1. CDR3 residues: CASSPQGASGTNVLTF. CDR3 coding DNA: TGTGCCAGCAGTCCCCAGGGGGCCTCTGGGACCAACGTCCTGACTTTC.